The 24 T cell receptor beta chains listed next were all sequenced from one sample in a study of technical replicates of blood from a handful of donors (dated by TCRdb to about 2017). The method behind the library was the immunoSEQ multiplex PCR assay. TCRdb took over this immuneACCESS table, retaining in-frame rearrangements with V and J assigned. Such tables are incomplete; in checked studies, under half of the missing clones stem from an unresolved V gene, and the remainder is unexplained. The sample yields under 85,000 clones; 80% to 95% were counted once. The biggest ten clones account for approximately 0.4% of the sample. Material: T cells isolated from PBMCs. The receptors were gathered from a human donor in good health. Some clones in this sample may be carry-over from other donors' samples.

The V and J genes are TRBV19 and TRBJ2-6, with 9 positions matching TRBD1. This CDR3 contains 18 residues. Germline CDR1 and CDR2: LNHDA and SQIVND (reference sequence). With V trimmed by 3 bases and J by 3 bases, 9 bases remained unmatched. The CDR3 nucleotides are TGTGCCAGTAGTATCACCGGGACAGGGTTATTTGGGGCCAACGTCCTGACTTTC. Its protein is CASSITGTGLFGANVLTF.

The chain combines TRBV7-2 with TRBJ2-2; a possible D gene is TRBD2 (6 bases). The V gene lost 5 bases and the J gene lost 2 bases, with 18 bases spanning the gap. The CDR3 spans 17 residues. CDR1 SGHTA and CDR2 FQGNSA come from the germline V gene. CDR3 DNA: TGTGCCAGCAGCCCGGCTATGGCGGGAACTAACACCGGGGAGCTGTTTTTT. This translates into CASSPAMAGTNTGELFF.

The chain uses TRBV28 and TRBJ2-7, with 7 positions matching TRBD1. V trimming: 5 bases; J trimming: 2 bases; junction bases outside the gene matches: 6. The germline V gene has CDR1 MDHEN and CDR2 SYDVKM. CDR3 length equals 14 residues. The CDR3 sequence: CASSIGDSPYEQYF. The DNA for the CDR3 is TGTGCCAGCAGTATCGGGGACAGTCCCTACGAGCAGTACTTC.

V gene TRBV5-4 combines with J gene TRBJ1-2, with 7 bases lining up with TRBD1. The length of the CDR3 is 14 residues. The junction had 4 bases not matched to a gene; V was cut back by 2 bases and J by 3 bases. Germline V gene sequence: CDR1 SGHNT, CDR2 YYREEE (reference sequence). The CDR3 DNA reads as TGTGCCAGCAGCTTAGACAGGGACCACTATGGCTACACCTTC. Translating gives CASSLDRDHYGYTF.

J is TRBJ1-1 and V is TRBV5-5; tentative D call: TRBD1 (5 bases). From germline, CDR1 is SGHKS and CDR2 YYEKEE (reference sequence). V was clipped by 1 base and J by 0 bases, with 25 bases between them. The CDR3 covers 20 residues. The CDR3, as DNA: TGTGCCAGCAGCTTGATGGTTCTCGGGGGGAATCCCCCCGTGAACACTGAAGCTTTCTTT. The encoded protein is CASSLMVLGGNPPVNTEAFF.

This chain links TRBV6-5 with TRBJ2-7; D unclear. V lost 8 bases, J lost 4 bases, and 15 bases lay in between. Germline V gene lookup returns CDR1 MNHEY and CDR2 SVGAGI. The CDR3 runs to 13 residues. The CDR3 region is CASRSGTFYEQYF. CDR3 coding DNA: TGTGCCAGCCGCTCAGGCACTTTTTACGAGCAGTACTTC.

This chain joins TRBV27 and TRBJ1-1; maybe TRBD1 (5 bases). Trimming stripped 0 bases from V and 5 bases from J, with 13 bases between. The CDR3 has 15 residues. CDR1 and CDR2 from the germline V gene are MNHEY and SMNVEV (reference sequence). CDR3 protein: CASSLSGGSLTEAFF. The CDR3, as DNA: TGTGCCAGCAGTTTATCGGGGGGGAGTCTTACTGAAGCTTTCTTT.

The J gene is TRBJ2-5, the V gene TRBV13; 11 bases agree with TRBD1. CDR1 PRHDT and CDR2 FYEKMQ come from the germline V gene (reference sequence). The J segment lost 0 bases and the V segment lost 6 bases, leaving 0 bases of the junction unmatched. This CDR3 has 14 amino acids. This CDR3 reads CASRGQGDQETQYF. The CDR3 DNA follows: TGTGCCAGCAGGGGACAGGGGGACCAAGAGACCCAGTACTTC.

The J gene is TRBJ2-1, the V gene TRBV7-9, with D perhaps matching TRBD2 (6 bases). The CDR3 sequence is 12 residues long. The germline CDR1 and CDR2 sequences are SEHNR and FQNEAQ (reference sequence). The V end lost 5 bases, the J end lost 9 bases, and 11 bases lay between the germline ends. The CDR3 here is CASSVLASEQFF. CDR3 DNA sequence: TGTGCCAGCAGCGTACTAGCTTCTGAGCAGTTCTTC.

The rearrangement joins TRBV5-1 to TRBJ1-2, with D unresolved. Germline CDR1 reads SGHRS; CDR2 reads YFSETQ. V was pared by 8 bases and J by 4 bases, with 15 bases between. The CDR3 is made up of 13 amino acids. The CDR3 region has the DNA TGCGCCAGTGCGCCCAACGCAGGCTATGGCTACACCTTC. Translated: CASAPNAGYGYTF.

The chain combines TRBV7-2 with TRBJ2-1, with 11 bases aligning to TRBD2. The germline V gene has CDR1 SGHTA and CDR2 FQGNSA. The V gene end was trimmed by 1 base and the J gene end by 9 bases; junction bases not matched to a gene: 5. The CDR3 loop spans 15 amino acids. For the CDR3, the DNA is TGTGCCAGCAGCTTAGACATAGCGGGAGGGAGTGAGCAGTTCTTC. It specifies CASSLDIAGGSEQFF. The whole variable domain, filled in from reference TRBV7-2 and TRBJ2-1, reads GAGVSQSPSNKVTEKGKDVELRCDPISGHTALYWYRQSLGQGLEFLIYFQGNSAPDKSGLPSDRFSAERTGGSVSTLTIQRTQQEDSAVYLCASSLDIAGGSEQFFGPGTRLTVL.

The chain employs TRBV19 and TRBJ2-5; TRBD1 is a possible D gene (6 bases). Germline V lookup: CDR1 LNHDA, CDR2 SQIVND (reference sequence). The V and J ends lost 1 base and 4 bases respectively, with 13 bases between them. The CDR3 sequence is 15 residues long. The CDR3 here is CASSIGAGRGETQYF. CDR3 nucleotides: TGTGCCAGTAGTATAGGGGCGGGCAGGGGAGAGACCCAGTACTTC.

This clone has only one observation. V and J are TRBV6-4 and TRBJ1-1, with D unresolved. V shed 5 bases and J shed 4 bases, with 14 bases lying between them. CDR1 MRHNA and CDR2 SNTAGT come from the germline V gene. The CDR3 is 14 residues long. CDR3 residues: CASSPEGGGTEAFF. In DNA form, the CDR3 reads TGTGCCAGCAGTCCCGAGGGCGGTGGCACTGAAGCTTTCTTT.

The genes are TRBV10-3 and TRBJ1-1; tentative D call: TRBD1 (5 bases). Germline V lookup: CDR1 ENHRY, CDR2 SYGVKD. V dropped 8 bases and J dropped 1 base, with 8 bases sitting between them. CDR3 size: 12 residues. Here the CDR3 reads CAISTGNTEAFF. Here the CDR3 DNA reads TGTGCCATCTCTACAGGGAACACTGAAGCTTTCTTT.

The rearrangement joins TRBV5-6 to TRBJ2-3; 7 bases align to TRBD2. V shed 3 bases and J 0 bases; nucleotides not matched to a gene: 4. This CDR3 contains 15 residues. The germline gives CDR1 SGHDT, CDR2 YYEEEE. CDR3 amino acids: CASSWSSGSTDTQYF. Here the CDR3 DNA reads TGTGCCAGCAGCTGGAGTAGCGGGAGCACAGATACGCAGTATTTT.

This chain joins TRBV27 and TRBJ2-2; 14 nucleotides agree with TRBD2. Germline V gives CDR1 MNHEY, CDR2 SMNVEV (reference sequence). Losses at the gene ends were 5 bases for V and 6 bases for J; bases not matched to a gene: 17. CDR3 length equals 20 residues. CDR3: CASSGPEKTSGRAQAGELFF. In DNA, the CDR3 is TGTGCCAGCAGTGGGCCCGAAAAGACTAGCGGGAGGGCCCAAGCCGGGGAGCTGTTTTTT.

The chain links TRBV5-1 to TRBJ2-1; TRBD2 matches at 10 bases. The germline V gene encodes CDR1 SGHRS and CDR2 YFSETQ. V lost 0 bases to trimming and J lost 5 bases; unmatched junction nucleotides: 14. The length of the CDR3 is 19 residues. The CDR3 reads CASSLGFGRGLAENNEQFF. In DNA, the CDR3 is TGCGCCAGCAGCTTGGGATTTGGTAGAGGACTAGCGGAAAACAATGAGCAGTTCTTC.

The CDR3 loop reads CASSYSTYEQYF. The CDR3 DNA follows: TGTGCCAGCAGTTACAGCACCTACGAGCAGTACTTC. The chain has TRBV2 and TRBJ2-7; D gene uncertain. Germline CDR1 is SNHLY and CDR2 is FYNNEI. CDR3 length: 12 residues. The V end was cut by 5 bases, the J end by 2 bases, with 7 bases between. The whole variable domain, remainder taken from reference TRBV2 and TRBJ2-7, is EPEVTQTPSHQVTQMGQEVILRCVPISNHLYFYWYRQILGQKVEFLVSFYNNEISEKSEIFDDQFSVERPDGSNFTLKIRSTKLEDSAMYFCASSYSTYEQYFGPGTRLTVT.

The genes are TRBV5-1 and TRBJ2-5; a possible D gene is TRBD2 (5 bases). The length of the CDR3 is 14 residues. Trimming left V 4 bases short and J 5 bases short, with 15 bases between. Germline assignment: CDR1 SGHRS and CDR2 YFSETQ. The CDR3 spells CASSPTGVAETQYF. CDR3 DNA: TGCGCCAGCAGCCCGACCGGGGTAGCGGAGACCCAGTACTTC.

In this sample, this clone turned up once. The rearrangement uses TRBV15 and TRBJ2-7, with unresolved D. The V end lost 1 base, the J end lost 1 base, and 5 bases lay between the germline ends. Germline values: CDR1 LNHNV, CDR2 YYDKDF (reference sequence). The CDR3 loop spans 13 amino acids. Here the CDR3 reads CATSRVYSYEQYF. Here the CDR3 DNA reads TGTGCCACCAGCAGAGTCTATTCCTACGAGCAGTACTTC.

The chain carries TRBV7-2 and TRBJ2-7; no reliable D call. The germline V gene encodes CDR1 SGHTA and CDR2 FQGNSA. V was cut by 4 bases and J by 1 base, with 8 bases left in between. The CDR3 spans 13 residues. The CDR3 region is CASSSLESYEQYF. The DNA of the CDR3 is TGTGCCAGCAGCTCCCTCGAGTCCTACGAGCAGTACTTC. The variable domain in full, completed from reference TRBV7-2 and TRBJ2-7, reads GAGVSQSPSNKVTEKGKDVELRCDPISGHTALYWYRQSLGQGLEFLIYFQGNSAPDKSGLPSDRFSAERTGGSVSTLTIQRTQQEDSAVYLCASSSLESYEQYFGPGTRLTVT.

The rearrangement uses TRBV7-9 and TRBJ2-5, with a tentative D call TRBD2 (6 bases). V lost 1 base and J lost 4, with 13 bases in between. Germline V CDR1 and CDR2: SEHNR, FQNEAQ (reference sequence). This CDR3 has 15 residues. The CDR3 DNA is TGTGCCAGCAGCTTAGGACTTACGGAGGGAGAGACCCAGTACTTC. Encoded protein: CASSLGLTEGETQYF.

The CDR3 nucleotides are TGCGCCAGCAGCCGGGACAGGGAAGACAATGAGCAGTTCTTC. Translating it yields CASSRDREDNEQFF. This chain uses TRBV4-3 with TRBJ2-1; 9 nucleotides agree with TRBD1. With V trimmed by 4 bases and J by 5 bases, 3 bases remained unmatched. The CDR3 consists of 14 residues. CDR1 and CDR2 from the germline V gene are LGHNA and YSLEER.

V usage is TRBV7-9 and J usage is TRBJ1-5, with a tentative D call TRBD1 (5 bases). The germline gives CDR1 SEHNR, CDR2 FQNEAQ (reference sequence). The CDR3 consists of 15 residues. V lost 5 bases to trimming and J lost 5 bases, with 16 bases between them. The CDR3 protein is CASSLGGGDYQPQHF. DNA for the CDR3: TGTGCCAGCAGCCTAGGTGGGGGGGATTATCAGCCCCAGCATTTT.